This T cell receptor beta chain is drawn from a study of cytomegalovirus exposure and HLA in healthy donors (dated by TCRdb to 2015 to 2018). Context from the whole study: An earlier analysis of a few hundred of the donors reported roughly 300 Gb of sequence data and about 120 million unique TCR beta sequences obtained from approximately 180 million T cells. An early release that covered fewer than 750 HLA-typed donors contained approximately 300 gigabases of sequencing data and tens of millions of unique TCR sequences. Of the roughly 430 genotyped donors, around 81% fell in the genetic ancestry cluster associated with self-reported Caucasian donors. The study was designed to test whether signatures of past pathogen exposure could be identified by cataloging public T cell receptors. Using immunosequencing, the study profiled T cell repertoires from 666 subjects and related those repertoires to cytomegalovirus serostatus. Along with the approximately 700-subject first cohort, a separate validation cohort of over 90 different subjects was used. To predict cytomegalovirus infection status, the study brought together high-throughput TCR immunosequencing, statistical association of individual TCRs with disease status, and machine learning. In a later analysis, previously published TCR beta repertoires from several hundred donors were re-analyzed and high-resolution HLA genotyping was added so that TCR occurrence patterns could be studied. Rather than drawing on any new phenotypic data, the later analysis identified candidate immune exposures from TCR beta sequences and the way those sequences occurred across donors. An earlier analysis of nearly 600 of the donors applied high-throughput TCR beta sequencing to assess whether each TCR beta V gene segment acted as functional or pseudogenic. Donor age, sex, ethnicity and CMV serostatus were collected together with the repertoire data. A later genetic analysis took genome-wide SNP genotypes for about 55% of the 666 donors and used that subset as a discovery cohort. All discovery cohort repertoires had been generated using a single sequencing platform. HLA typing covered class I and class II loci at four-digit resolution. Typing coverage differed by locus: A, B, C, DRB1 and DQB1 were typed in about 620-640 donors, DQA1 in 500 to 550, DPA1 in around 580, and DPB1 in just under 490. Several DR-DQ haplotypes were handled as single units for association and clustering because linkage in the cohort was strong. On average, 235,054 unique TCR beta nucleotide sequences were sequenced per donor among a few hundred genotyped donors of the cohort, with roughly 20% of those sequences being non-productive. Beyond this particular receptor, the publication reports: In a later analysis, most CMV-associated TCR beta chains were found to appear HLA-restricted, with HLA associations seemingly driven largely by CMV exposure. The classifier was reported to diagnose cytomegalovirus status with high specificity and sensitivity in both the original cohort and the validation cohort. In a later analysis, HLA-associated TCR beta chains showed more clonal expansion and lower generation probabilities than non-associated chains that were equally common. A further reported finding was that TCR beta sequences accurately predicted the HLA-A and HLA-B alleles for most subjects in the first cohort. In vitro tests confirmed that a few of the cytomegalovirus-associated TCR beta chains recognize cytomegalovirus antigens. Most TCR sequences were seen in very few donors, while some public TCRs were found in many individuals. In a later analysis, the rate of TCR association differed among HLA loci, with DRB1 alleles having the most associated TCRs and HLA-C alleles having the fewest. Some IMGT-functional V segments, including TRBV6-2 and TRBV6-3, could not be distinguished by the 87-base-pair reads and were therefore excluded. Sequencing depth was assumed to be roughly uniform across donors in the presence/absence analyses, though that assumption may not hold. This cohort had only TCR beta chains sequenced, and the lack of alpha or paired-chain data limited which features could be detected. Because counts were too low, under 20 rarely observed V segments, including chromosome 9 orphons, were left out of the earlier analysis of a few hundred of the donors. A later analysis associated 16,951 TCR beta sequences with specific HLA alleles at a false discovery rate of 0.05. An earlier analysis of approximately 540 of the donors showed that most TCR beta V segments appeared in productive rearrangements either about 87% or about 30% of the time, which broadly matched IMGT annotations. It was suggested by the authors that the approach could potentially be generalized to other disease states and immunological phenotypes. When HLA alleles, especially DR and DQ, strongly co-occurred, TCR associations were difficult to assign to individual alleles. A cluster of highly shared sequence variants was judged likely to be a technical artifact of the sequencing pipeline. A later analysis reported that several top co-occurrence clusters appeared linked to parvovirus B19, influenza, CMV and Epstein-Barr virus. In the study, approximately 150 TCR beta chains were listed as associated with cytomegalovirus. Because HLA typing was missing for some donors at each locus, association tests included only the typed subset. An association between a missense DCLRE1C variant and V-gene and J-gene trimming of TCR beta chains was found in a later genetic analysis and replicated in an independent cohort. In a later genetic analysis, fewer N-insertions in productive TCRs were reported among donors in an Asian-associated ancestry cluster than the approximately 670-donor mean. Linkage disequilibrium might explain the correlated functional status among segregating V segments, but an unknown experimental factor could not be ruled out. The only immune exposure information available for the cohort was CMV serostatus.

In the case of this clone: What this receptor recognizes is not known. No much larger clonotype is one base removed from it; base qualities were not supplied.

The germline V and J ends show losses of 4 bases and 8 bases respectively, and no gene match explains 9 bases of the junction. Spanning cysteine to phenylalanine, the CDR3 consists of 15 amino acids. Of all the DNA, just the CDR3 is kept, 45 bases in frame from base 1. CDR1 MNHEY and CDR2 SMNVEV are derived from the germline V gene (reference sequence). The cohort consisted of fewer than 700 healthy bone marrow donors. All cohort members were sampled while nominally healthy, although unrecorded immune exposures were likely present. The donor tested CMV seronegative and was one of the 352 seronegative cohort members. A peripheral blood sample was provided by each donor, and peripheral blood mononuclear cells were used for TCR beta sequencing. Genomic DNA extraction from the blood cell samples was performed with the Qiagen DNeasy Blood Extraction Kit. Library construction relied on the immunoSEQ multiplex PCR assay. The multiplex PCR relied on a mix of 60 forward primers for TCR Vbeta segments and 13 reverse primers for TCR Jbeta segments. The CDR3 region of rearranged TCR beta genes was amplified from genomic DNA with a multiplex PCR assay. The Illumina HiSeq System was used to sequence the amplified TCR beta libraries as 87-base-pair reads. The paper's processing steps were these. A later analysis tallied some 79 million unique TCR beta chains across the 666 repertoires, and approximately 12 million of those chains were shared by two or more donors. A nearest-neighbor algorithm error-corrected the raw reads and collapsed the reads into unique sequences, merging closely related sequences to remove PCR and sequencing errors. V, D and J gene segments were assigned by aligning CDR3 sequences to IMGT reference sequences. Each retained sequence needed at least a six-nucleotide match to both a V gene segment and a J gene segment. A rearrangement was called productive if the CDR3 had no stop codons and remained in frame with V and J, and every other rearrangement was called non-productive. Following IMGT convention, CDR3 was defined as the stretch from the second conserved V-encoded cysteine up to the conserved J-encoded phenylalanine. Sequences without an unambiguous match to a single V gene segment were excluded from the earlier analysis of about 630 of the donors. In an earlier analysis of a few hundred of the donors, V segments were called functional above 56.7% productive rearrangements and were called segregating when the between-donor standard deviation exceeded 5%. A statistical classification framework was built to diagnose cytomegalovirus status from the catalog of TCR beta chain sequences. V and J gene assignment, in a later analysis, came from comparing TCR nucleotide sequences with IMGT/GENE-DB human TR gene sequences. A later analysis assigned CDR3 sequences and most-parsimonious VDJ recombination scenarios with the TCRdist pipeline. A later analysis defined each TCR beta chain by its CDR3 amino acid sequence plus V-gene family, and excluded reads lacking a unique V-gene family. A later analysis removed nearly 600 highly shared, low-generation-probability nucleotide sequences to deal with suspected cross-contamination and a sequencing artifact. A later analysis calculated a clonal expansion index for each public chain from normalized within-repertoire ranks of inferred template counts. In a later analysis, generation probabilities were computed using a VDJ recombination model fitted to out-of-frame rearrangements, and the results were checked against IGoR. A later analysis scored TCR-TCR, TCR-HLA and TCR-CMV co-occurrence with hypergeometric tests, applying a repertoire-size bias correction to TCR pairs. In a later analysis, false discovery rates were estimated by permuting HLA or CMV assignments 20 times. In a later analysis, co-occurring TCRs were grouped using DBSCAN, with TCRdist sequence similarity added in when clustering inside HLA-allele-positive subsets. Repertoires with fewer than 30,000 or more than 120,000 public chains, plus five repertoires with anomalous nucleotide sharing, were excluded from co-occurrence clustering. TCRdb holds this immuneACCESS table with in-frame rearrangements only. Some clones are missing; in checked studies, unresolved V genes explain under half, and the rest has no known cause. V, J and clone size were drawn from that table, and D and trimming were deduced from the DNA. This sample is represented by 95,000 to 150,000 clones; roughly 80% of them were singletons. The ten biggest clones cover 2.1% of the sample.

This receptor was identified in a young man in good health and CMV-seronegative. The sequence is built from TRBV27 and TRBJ1-3, with 9 bases in between that match TRBD1. Material: PBMCs. This receptor has the CDR3 CASSSVGTGRDTIYF. The DNA sequence reads TGTGCCAGCAGTTCCGTAGGGACAGGGAGAGACACCATATATTTT.